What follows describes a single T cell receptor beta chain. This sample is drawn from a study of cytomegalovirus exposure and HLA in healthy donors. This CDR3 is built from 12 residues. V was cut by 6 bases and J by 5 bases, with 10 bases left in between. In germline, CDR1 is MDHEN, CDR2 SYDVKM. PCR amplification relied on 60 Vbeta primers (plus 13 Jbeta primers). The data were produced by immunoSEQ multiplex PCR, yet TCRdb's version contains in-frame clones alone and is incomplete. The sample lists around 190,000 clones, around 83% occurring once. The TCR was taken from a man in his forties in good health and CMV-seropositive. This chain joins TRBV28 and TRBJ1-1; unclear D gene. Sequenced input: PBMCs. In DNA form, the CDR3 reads TGTGCCAGCAGCCCTAGTGGTACTGAAGCTTTCTTT. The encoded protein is CASSPSGTEAFF.